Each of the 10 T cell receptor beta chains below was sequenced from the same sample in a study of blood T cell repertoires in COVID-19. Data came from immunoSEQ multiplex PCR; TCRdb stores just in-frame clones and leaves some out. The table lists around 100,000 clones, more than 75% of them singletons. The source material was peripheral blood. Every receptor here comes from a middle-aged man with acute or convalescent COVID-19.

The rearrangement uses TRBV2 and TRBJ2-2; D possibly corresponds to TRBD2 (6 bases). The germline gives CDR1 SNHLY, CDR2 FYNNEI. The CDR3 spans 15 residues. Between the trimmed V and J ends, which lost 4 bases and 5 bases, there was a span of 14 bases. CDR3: CASSGTGTFTGELFF. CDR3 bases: TGTGCCAGCAGTGGAACCGGGACTTTTACCGGGGAGCTGTTTTTT.

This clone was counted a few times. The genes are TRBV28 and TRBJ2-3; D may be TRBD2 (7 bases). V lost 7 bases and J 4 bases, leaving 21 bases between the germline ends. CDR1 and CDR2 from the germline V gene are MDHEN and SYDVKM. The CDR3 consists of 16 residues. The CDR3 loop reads CASILRAPRGPDTQYF. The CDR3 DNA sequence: TGTGCCAGCATCCTCCGGGCTCCGCGGGGGCCAGATACGCAGTATTTT. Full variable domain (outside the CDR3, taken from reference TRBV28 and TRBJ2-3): DVKVTQSSRYLVKRTGEKVFLECVQDMDHENMFWYRQDPGLGLRLIYFSYDVKMKEKGDIPEGYSVSREKKERFSLILESASTNQTSMYLCASILRAPRGPDTQYFGPGTRLTVL.

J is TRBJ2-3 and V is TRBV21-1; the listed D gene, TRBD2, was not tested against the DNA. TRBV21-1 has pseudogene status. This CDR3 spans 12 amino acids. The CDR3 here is CAGSRGKDTQYF. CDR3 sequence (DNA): TGTGCCGGCAGCCGGGGGAAGGATACGCAGTATTTT.

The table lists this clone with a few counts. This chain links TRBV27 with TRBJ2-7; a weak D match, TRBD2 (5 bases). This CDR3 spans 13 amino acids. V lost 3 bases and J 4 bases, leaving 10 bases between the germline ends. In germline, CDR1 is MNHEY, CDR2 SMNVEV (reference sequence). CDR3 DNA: TGTGCCAGCAGTTTGAGGACGGGATACGAGCAGTACTTC. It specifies CASSLRTGYEQYF.

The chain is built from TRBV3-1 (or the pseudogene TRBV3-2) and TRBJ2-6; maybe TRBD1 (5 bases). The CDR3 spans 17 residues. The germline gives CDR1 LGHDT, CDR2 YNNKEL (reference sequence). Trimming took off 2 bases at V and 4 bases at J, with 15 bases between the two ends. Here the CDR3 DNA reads TGTGCCAGCAGCCAAAGGACATCTAGTACGGGGGCCAACGTCCTGACTTTC. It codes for CASSQRTSSTGANVLTF.

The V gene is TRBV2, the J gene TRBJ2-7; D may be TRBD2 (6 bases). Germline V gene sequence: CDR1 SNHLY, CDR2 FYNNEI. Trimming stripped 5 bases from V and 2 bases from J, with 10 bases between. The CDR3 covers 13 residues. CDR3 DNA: TGTGCCAGCAGTAGGGACTGGGCCTACGAGCAGTACTTC. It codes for CASSRDWAYEQYF.

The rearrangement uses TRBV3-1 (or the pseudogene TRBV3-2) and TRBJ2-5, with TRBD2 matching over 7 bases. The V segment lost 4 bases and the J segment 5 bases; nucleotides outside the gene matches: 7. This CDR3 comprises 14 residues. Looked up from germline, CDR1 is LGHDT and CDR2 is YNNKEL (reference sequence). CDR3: CASSPTAGAETQYF. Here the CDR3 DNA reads TGTGCCAGCAGCCCGACCGCGGGAGCGGAGACCCAGTACTTC.

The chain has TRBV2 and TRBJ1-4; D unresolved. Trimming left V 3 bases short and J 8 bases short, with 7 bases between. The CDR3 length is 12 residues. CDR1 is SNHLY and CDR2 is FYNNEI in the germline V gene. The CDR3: CASSDGLEKLFF. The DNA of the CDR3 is TGTGCCAGCAGTGACGGGTTGGAAAAACTGTTTTTT.

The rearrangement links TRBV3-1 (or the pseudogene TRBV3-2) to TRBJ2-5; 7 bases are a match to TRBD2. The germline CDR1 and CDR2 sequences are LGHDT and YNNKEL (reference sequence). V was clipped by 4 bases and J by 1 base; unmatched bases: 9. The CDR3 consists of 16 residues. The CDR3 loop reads CASSLPRGRGQETQYF. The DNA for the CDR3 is TGTGCCAGCAGCCTTCCCCGCGGGAGAGGCCAAGAGACCCAGTACTTC.

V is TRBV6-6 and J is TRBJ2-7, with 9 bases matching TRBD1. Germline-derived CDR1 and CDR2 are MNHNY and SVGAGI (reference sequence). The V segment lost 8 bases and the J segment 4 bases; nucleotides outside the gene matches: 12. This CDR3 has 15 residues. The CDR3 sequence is CASRNPGTGSYEQYF. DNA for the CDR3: TGTGCCAGCCGCAATCCCGGGACAGGGAGTTACGAGCAGTACTTC.